A selection of T cell receptor beta chains follows, all from one sample in a study of long-term antiretroviral therapy in people with HIV. The table came from immunoSEQ multiplex PCR; TCRdb's copy has only in-frame clones and leaves some out. This table has 26,000 or so clones, approximately 84% appearing once. This sample comprised unsorted PBMCs, obtained 2 years after starting antiretroviral therapy. The receptors originated from a man between 45 and 60 years old with HIV. Each CDR3 is given with its conserved first and last residue. Each record gives: D gene, V gene, clone size, J gene, CDR3 protein, CDR3 DNA. A D gene is named only where the DNA matches it firmly. Not all rows give a size; the values are once, few, many and, for expanded clones, a class.

>.|TRBV7-8|few|TRBJ1-1
CASSPGTWEAFF
TGTGCCAGCAGCCCAGGGACCTGGGAAGCTTTCTTT
>TRBD2|TRBV27|.|TRBJ2-5
CASSFLAGEETQYF
TGTGCCAGCAGTTTCCTAGCGGGGGAAGAGACCCAGTACTTC
>.|TRBV4-1|few|TRBJ2-7
CASSQDSGYYEQYF
TGCGCCAGCAGCCAAGACAGCGGATACTACGAGCAGTACTTC
>.|TRBV19|.|TRBJ2-7
CASSIVQGRSYEQYF
TGTGCCAGTAGTATAGTGCAGGGAAGATCCTACGAGCAGTACTTC
>.|TRBV7-8|.|TRBJ2-7
CASSLTPGVYEQYF
TGTGCCAGCAGCTTAACCCCCGGGGTCTACGAGCAGTACTTC
>TRBD1|TRBV10-3|.|TRBJ1-3
CAISPDRPNSGNTIYF
TGTGCCATCAGCCCGGACAGGCCAAACTCTGGAAACACCATATATTTT
>.|TRBV6-5|.|TRBJ1-3
CASSFGISGNTIYF
TGTGCCAGCAGTTTTGGCATCTCTGGAAACACCATATATTTT
>.|TRBV27|.|TRBJ2-7
CASSTSTVWYF
.
>.|TRBV30|.|TRBJ1-3
CAWSVGSSGNTIYF
TGTGCCTGGAGTGTAGGGAGCTCTGGAAACACCATATATTTT
>.|TRBV6-5|.|TRBJ1-2
CASQRGGGYTF
TGTGCCAGCCAGCGGGGTGGGGGCTACACCTTC
>TRBD1|TRBV28|.|TRBJ2-3
CATGGAKRASDTQYF
TGTGCCACAGGGGGCGCGAAGCGGGCATCAGATACGCAGTATTTT
>TRBD1|TRBV18|.|TRBJ1-1
CASSPDRAEAFF
TGTGCCAGCTCACCCGACAGGGCTGAAGCTTTCTTT